This T cell receptor (beta chain) was observed in a study of a mutant IDH1 vaccine in newly diagnosed glioma. On the study more broadly: The treated group averaged about 39 years old and was roughly 62% male, approximately 38% female. Antecedent treatment encompassed radiotherapy, temozolomide, or their combination; the majority received both.

A remark on this clone: Its antigen is currently unknown.

The CDR3 consists of 19 residues. The V segment lost 1 base and the J segment 0 bases; nucleotides outside the gene matches: 9. Looked up from germline, CDR1 is SGHTA and CDR2 is FQGNSA. The sample's time point: baseline, week 1 (first vaccination visit). Treatment of the sample: pre-vaccination baseline after standard-of-care therapy. The donor cohort comprised cases of new WHO grade 3 or 4 IDH1-mutant, ATRX-lost astrocytoma. The assay was immunoSEQ multiplex PCR, and TCRdb's table has in-frame clones only and misses some. The sample includes 80,000 to 100,000 clones, around 79% of them seen just once. Points from the study as a whole: Vaccine-induced immune responses were detected in around 93% of patients.

This TCR derives from a man between 40 and 49 years old with glioma. Some clones in this sample may be carry-over from other donors' samples. The chain is built from TRBV7-2 and TRBJ2-1; the match to TRBD2 covers 10 bases. The sequences come from PBMCs, collected from a glioma patient treated with radiotherapy, temozolomide or both. In DNA form, the CDR3 reads TGTGCCAGCAGCTTAGGTTGGCTAGCGGGGGCAAGCTCCTACAATGAGCAGTTCTTC. Residues: CASSLGWLAGASSYNEQFF.